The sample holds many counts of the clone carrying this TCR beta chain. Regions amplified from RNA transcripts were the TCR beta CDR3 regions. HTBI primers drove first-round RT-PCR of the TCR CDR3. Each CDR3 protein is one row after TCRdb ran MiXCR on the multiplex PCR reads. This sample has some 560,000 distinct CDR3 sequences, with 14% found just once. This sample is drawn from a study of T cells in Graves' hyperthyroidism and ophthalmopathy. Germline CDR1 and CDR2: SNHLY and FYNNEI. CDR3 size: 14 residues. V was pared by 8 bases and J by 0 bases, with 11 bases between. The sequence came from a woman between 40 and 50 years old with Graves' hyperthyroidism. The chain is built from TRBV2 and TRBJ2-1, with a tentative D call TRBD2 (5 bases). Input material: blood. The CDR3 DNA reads TGTGCCAGCCCCCCGCGGGCCTCCTACAATGAGCAGTTCTTC. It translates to CASPPRASYNEQFF.